This TCR beta chain was sequenced in a study of blood T cell repertoires in COVID-19. Sequencing was performed with immunoSEQ multiplex PCR; in TCRdb, only in-frame clones are kept and a portion is missing. The repertoire has 150,000 or so clones, around nine tenths of them found once; the top ten carry 1.5% to 1.7%. Germline assignment: CDR1 MNHEY and CDR2 SVGAGI. V was clipped by 5 bases and J by 6 bases, with 17 bases between them. This CDR3 is built from 14 residues. The specimen was peripheral blood. J is TRBJ2-7 and V is TRBV6-5, with TRBD1 as a possible D gene (6 bases). The receptor was derived from a woman aged 60-70 years with acute or convalescent COVID-19. DNA for the CDR3: TGTGCCAGCAGTCCCCAGGGGCAGCCGGCCGAGCAGTACTTC. Its translation is CASSPQGQPAEQYF.